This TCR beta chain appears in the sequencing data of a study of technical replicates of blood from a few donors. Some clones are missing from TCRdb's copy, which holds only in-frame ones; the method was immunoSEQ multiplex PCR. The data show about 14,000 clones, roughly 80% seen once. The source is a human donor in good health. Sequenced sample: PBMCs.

CDR3 loop: CASSPGGSSYEQYF. In nucleotides, the CDR3 is TGTGCCAGCAGCCCGGGGGGGAGCTCCTACGAGCAGTACTTC. The chain uses TRBV11-3 and TRBJ2-7, with 8 nucleotides matching TRBD2. V trimming: 5 bases; J trimming: 0 bases; junction bases outside the gene matches: 3. CDR3 length: 14 amino acids. Germline CDR1 and CDR2: SGHNT and YENEEA.